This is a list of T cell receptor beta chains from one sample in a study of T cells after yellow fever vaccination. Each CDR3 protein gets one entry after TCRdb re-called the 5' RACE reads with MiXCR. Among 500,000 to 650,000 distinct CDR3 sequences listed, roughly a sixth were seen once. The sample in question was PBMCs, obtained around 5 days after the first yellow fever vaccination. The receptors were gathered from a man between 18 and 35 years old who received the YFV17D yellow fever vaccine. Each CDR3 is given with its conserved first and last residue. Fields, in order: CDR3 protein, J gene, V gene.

CSARKPGAGELFF | TRBJ2-2 | TRBV20-1
CASSGDAGAANYGYTF | TRBJ1-2 | TRBV5-1
CASSLGTAWNYTF | TRBJ1-2 | TRBV5-1
CAIVPRGSTTDTQYF | TRBJ2-3 | TRBV7-9
CASSPTGTVAYEQYF | TRBJ2-7 | TRBV3-1
CSAPPSGTAFHEQYF | TRBJ2-7 | TRBV20-1
CAAGQGLDTRLEKLFF | TRBJ1-4 | TRBV10-3
CASSRLQGAGTGELFF | TRBJ2-2 | TRBV7-2
CALNLDRGGHEQYF | TRBJ2-7 | TRBV30
CASKMGETQYF | TRBJ2-5 | TRBV6-5
CASSSWATDTQYF | TRBJ2-3 | TRBV9
CASSYIVVRTEAFF | TRBJ1-1 | TRBV6-5
CASSQVAQENTEAFF | TRBJ1-1 | TRBV3-1
CASSIEGSHTDTQYF | TRBJ2-3 | TRBV19
CASSSTRGGRSTGELFF | TRBJ2-2 | TRBV5-5
CASSYTGMNTEDFF | TRBJ1-1 | TRBV6-5
CASSQGGPMGDTQYF | TRBJ2-3 | TRBV5-4
CASSGTGGFQPQHF | TRBJ1-5 | TRBV12-3/TRBV12-4
CASSSDSYGYTF | TRBJ1-2 | TRBV6-4
CASSDPSTGANGYTF | TRBJ1-2 | TRBV19
CSVGEESGELFF | TRBJ2-2 | TRBV29-1
CRGDMNTEAFF | TRBJ1-1 | TRBV29-1
CASRTSVYNEQFF | TRBJ2-1 | TRBV28
CASSPPRWTANTEAFF | TRBJ1-1 | TRBV7-9
CASSPPPGQGKGGELFF | TRBJ2-2 | TRBV6-1
CASLRSSSYNSPLHF | TRBJ1-6 | TRBV28
CASKTGTVVEQYF | TRBJ2-7 | TRBV6-2/TRBV6-3
CASSGGRGNEQFF | TRBJ2-1 | TRBV6-1
CASSLSPLETQYF | TRBJ2-5 | TRBV7-3
CASSQPRGGAKTEQFF | TRBJ2-1 | TRBV4-1
CASSPQEASGATDTQYF | TRBJ2-3 | TRBV6-1
CASSYSTGGPPNYEQYF | TRBJ2-7 | TRBV6-2/TRBV6-3
CAANDAFADTQYF | TRBJ2-3 | TRBV6-2/TRBV6-3
CASSSTGLAGSTDTQYF | TRBJ2-3 | TRBV7-3
CASSFGSDRPQHF | TRBJ1-5 | TRBV7-2
CASSLAAGGITDTQYF | TRBJ2-3 | TRBV7-2
CSAHADAGGVETQYF | TRBJ2-5 | TRBV20-1
CASSLTGLVGYNEQFF | TRBJ2-1 | TRBV7-9
CASSPVGTVLYEQYF | TRBJ2-7 | TRBV18
CASSWASGTNTGELFF | TRBJ2-2 | TRBV7-8
CASSRRVYGYTF | TRBJ1-2 | TRBV12-3/TRBV12-4
CASRKDDSPLHF | TRBJ1-6 | TRBV25-1
CASSQPDGATDTQYF | TRBJ2-3 | TRBV4-2
CASSPSDSSYNEQFF | TRBJ2-1 | TRBV9
CASSSVSSGGRGTQYF | TRBJ2-5 | TRBV7-9
CSAPLGRGNNQPQHF | TRBJ1-5 | TRBV20-1
CASSPGTGAGETQYF | TRBJ2-5 | TRBV28
CASSLEGASGTDTQYF | TRBJ2-3 | TRBV11-2
CASSDLTGGFGDEQFF | TRBJ2-1 | TRBV6-1
CASSLEGRGTRGTEAFF | TRBJ1-1 | TRBV7-9
CSAIRTSGRNEQFF | TRBJ2-1 | TRBV20-1
CASSLDAGTYNEQFF | TRBJ2-1 | TRBV5-1
CASSYYGGQQETQYF | TRBJ2-5 | TRBV6-5
CASSFPGDEQFF | TRBJ2-1 | TRBV13
CASSLAGRIQETQYF | TRBJ2-5 | TRBV7-6
CATSRSGWGEKLFF | TRBJ1-4 | TRBV27
CASSVSFGQGQSRYTF | TRBJ1-2 | TRBV9